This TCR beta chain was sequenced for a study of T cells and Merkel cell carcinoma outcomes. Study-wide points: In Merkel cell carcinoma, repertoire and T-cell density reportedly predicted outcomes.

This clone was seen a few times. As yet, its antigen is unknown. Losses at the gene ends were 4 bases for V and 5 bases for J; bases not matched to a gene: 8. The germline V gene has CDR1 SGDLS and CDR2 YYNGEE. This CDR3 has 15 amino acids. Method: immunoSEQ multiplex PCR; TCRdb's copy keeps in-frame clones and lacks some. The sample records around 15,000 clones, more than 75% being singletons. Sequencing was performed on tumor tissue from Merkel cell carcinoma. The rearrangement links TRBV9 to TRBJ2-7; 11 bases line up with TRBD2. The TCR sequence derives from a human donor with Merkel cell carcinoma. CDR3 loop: CASSPWASGGNEQYF. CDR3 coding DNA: TGTGCCAGCAGCCCCTGGGCTAGCGGGGGGAACGAGCAGTACTTC.